The clone carrying this T cell receptor (beta chain) was seen at least ten times. What was amplified from RNA transcripts were TCR beta CDR3 regions. Initially, a first-round RT-PCR of the TCR CDR3 employed the HTBI primer set. MiXCR, applied by TCRdb to the multiplex PCR reads, yields one record per CDR3 protein. The sample lists hundreds of thousands of distinct CDR3 sequences, around 15% occurring once. These data originate in a study of T cells in Graves' hyperthyroidism and ophthalmopathy. There are 15 residues in the CDR3. Germline-derived CDR1 and CDR2 are SGHTA and FQGNSA. Trimming cost V 0 bases and J 0 bases, with 9 bases left between them.

The chain uses TRBV7-2 and TRBJ2-7; D is unclear. The TCR originated in a man aged 45-65 years with Graves' ophthalmopathy. Source material: blood. This chain's CDR3 is CASSLAVFDSYEQYF. In DNA, the CDR3 is TGTGCCAGCAGCTTAGCGGTCTTCGACTCCTACGAGCAGTACTTC.